The clone carrying this T cell receptor (beta chain) showed up just once. Its antigen is not known. The repertoire was sequenced with immunoSEQ multiplex PCR; TCRdb's copy has only in-frame clones and lacks some. The repertoire holds 150,000 to 200,000 clones, with roughly 94% as singletons. The sample is drawn from a study of T cell responses to AZD1222 COVID-19 vaccine. Study-wide results and caveats: Of spike-specific TCRs, nearly half reportedly target regions left unmutated in variants. There were vaccine-associated CD4 TCRs across spike, dominant at 160-218 and 743-854. Possibly, clonal diversity was underestimated; donors were largely white British and included more females. Repertoires were sampled only after the peak T cell response.

In germline, CDR1 is SGHNT, CDR2 YYREEE (reference sequence). Between the trimmed V and J ends, which lost 0 bases and 4 bases, there was a span of 13 bases. This CDR3 is 15 amino acids long. This chain links TRBV5-4 with TRBJ1-1, with a tentative D call TRBD1 (5 bases). The input for sequencing was peripheral blood, taken 28 days after the second AZD1222 dose. This TCR was sampled from an adult who received the AZD1222 COVID-19 vaccine. CDR3 in amino acids: CASSLAPGGATEAFF. The DNA of the CDR3 is TGTGCCAGCAGCTTGGCCCCCGGAGGGGCCACTGAAGCTTTCTTT.